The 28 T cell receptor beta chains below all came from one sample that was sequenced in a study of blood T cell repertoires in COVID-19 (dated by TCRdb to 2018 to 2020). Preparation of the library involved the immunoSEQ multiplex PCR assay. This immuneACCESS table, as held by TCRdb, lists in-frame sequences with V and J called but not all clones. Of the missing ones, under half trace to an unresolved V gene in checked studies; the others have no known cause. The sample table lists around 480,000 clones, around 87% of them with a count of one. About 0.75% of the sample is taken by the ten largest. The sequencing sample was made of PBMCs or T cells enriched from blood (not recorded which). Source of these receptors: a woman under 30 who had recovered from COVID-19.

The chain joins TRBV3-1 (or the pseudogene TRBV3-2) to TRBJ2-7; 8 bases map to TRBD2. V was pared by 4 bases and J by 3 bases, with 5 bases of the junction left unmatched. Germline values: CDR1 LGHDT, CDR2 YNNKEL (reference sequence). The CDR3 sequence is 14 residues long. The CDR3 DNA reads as TGTGCCAGCAGCCCGCGCGGGGGGAACTACGAGCAGTACTTC. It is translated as CASSPRGGNYEQYF.

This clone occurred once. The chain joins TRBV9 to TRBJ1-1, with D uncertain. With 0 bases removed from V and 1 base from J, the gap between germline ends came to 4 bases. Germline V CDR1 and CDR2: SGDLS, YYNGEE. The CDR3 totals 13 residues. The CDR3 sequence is CASSVDWNTEAFF. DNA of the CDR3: TGTGCCAGCAGCGTAGACTGGAACACTGAAGCTTTCTTT.

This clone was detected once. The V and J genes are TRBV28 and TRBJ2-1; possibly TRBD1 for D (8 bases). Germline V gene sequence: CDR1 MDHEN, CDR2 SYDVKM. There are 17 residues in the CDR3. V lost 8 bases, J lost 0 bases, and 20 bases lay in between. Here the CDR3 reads CASELTGGGYSYNEQFF. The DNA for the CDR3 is TGTGCCAGCGAACTCACAGGGGGGGGTTACTCCTACAATGAGCAGTTCTTC.

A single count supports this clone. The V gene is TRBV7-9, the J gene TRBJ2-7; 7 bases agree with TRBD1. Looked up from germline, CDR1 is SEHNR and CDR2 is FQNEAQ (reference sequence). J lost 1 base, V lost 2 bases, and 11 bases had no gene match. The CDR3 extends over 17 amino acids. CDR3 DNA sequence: TGTGCCAGCAGCTTATCTCCTGCCGGGACAGAGTCCTACGAGCAGTACTTC. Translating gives CASSLSPAGTESYEQYF.

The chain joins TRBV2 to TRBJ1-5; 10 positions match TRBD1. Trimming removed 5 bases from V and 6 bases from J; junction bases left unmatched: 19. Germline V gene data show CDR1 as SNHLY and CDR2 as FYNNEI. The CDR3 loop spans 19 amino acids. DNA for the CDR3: TGTGCCAGCAGTTCGCCCCAGGACAGGGGGGTAGATTGGAGTCAGCCCCAGCATTTT. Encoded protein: CASSSPQDRGVDWSQPQHF. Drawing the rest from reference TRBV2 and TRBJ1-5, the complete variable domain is EPEVTQTPSHQVTQMGQEVILRCVPISNHLYFYWYRQILGQKVEFLVSFYNNEISEKSEIFDDQFSVERPDGSNFTLKIRSTKLEDSAMYFCASSSPQDRGVDWSQPQHFGDGTRLSIL.

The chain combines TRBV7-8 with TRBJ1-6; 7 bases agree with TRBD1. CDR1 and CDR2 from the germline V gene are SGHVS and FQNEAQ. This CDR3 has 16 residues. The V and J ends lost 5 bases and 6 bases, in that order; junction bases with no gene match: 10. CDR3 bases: TGTGCCAGCAGCCCGCCGACAGGGTCTCTTAATTCACCCCTCCACTTT. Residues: CASSPPTGSLNSPLHF. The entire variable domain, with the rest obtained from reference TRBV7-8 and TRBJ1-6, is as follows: GAGVSQSPRYKVAKRGQDVALRCDPISGHVSLFWYQQALGQGPEFLTYFQNEAQLDKSGLPSDRFFAERPEGSVSTLKIQRTQQEDSAVYLCASSPPTGSLNSPLHFGNGTRLTVT.

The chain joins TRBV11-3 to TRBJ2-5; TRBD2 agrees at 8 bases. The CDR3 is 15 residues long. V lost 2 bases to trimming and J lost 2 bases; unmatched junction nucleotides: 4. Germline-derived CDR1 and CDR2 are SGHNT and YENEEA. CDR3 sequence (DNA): TGTGCCAGCAGCTTAACTAGCGGCACGCAAGAGACCCAGTACTTC. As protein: CASSLTSGTQETQYF.

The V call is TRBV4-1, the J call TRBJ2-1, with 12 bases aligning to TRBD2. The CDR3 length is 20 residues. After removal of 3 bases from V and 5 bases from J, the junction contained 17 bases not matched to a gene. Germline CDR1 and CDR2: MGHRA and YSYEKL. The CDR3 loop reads CASSQVLWFRLAGANNEQFF. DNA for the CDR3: TGCGCCAGCAGCCAGGTTCTATGGTTCCGACTAGCGGGGGCTAACAATGAGCAGTTCTTC.

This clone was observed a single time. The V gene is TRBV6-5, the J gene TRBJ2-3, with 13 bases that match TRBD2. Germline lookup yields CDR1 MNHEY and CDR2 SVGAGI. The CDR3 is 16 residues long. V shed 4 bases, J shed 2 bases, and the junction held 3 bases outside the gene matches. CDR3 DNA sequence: TGTGCCAGCAGTTCACTAGCGGGGGGGCTCACAGATACGCAGTATTTT. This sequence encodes CASSSLAGGLTDTQYF.

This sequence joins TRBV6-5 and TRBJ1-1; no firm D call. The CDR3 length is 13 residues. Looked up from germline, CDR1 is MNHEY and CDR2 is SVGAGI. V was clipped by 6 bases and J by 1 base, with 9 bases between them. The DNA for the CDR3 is TGTGCCAGCAGGGCCTCTGGGAACACTGAAGCTTTCTTT. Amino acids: CASRASGNTEAFF.

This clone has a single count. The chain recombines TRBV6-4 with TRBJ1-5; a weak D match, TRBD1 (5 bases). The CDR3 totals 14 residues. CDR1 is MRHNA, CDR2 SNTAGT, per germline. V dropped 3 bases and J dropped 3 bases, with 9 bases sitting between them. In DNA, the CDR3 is TGTGCCAGCAGTGATACAGGCAACAATCAGCCCCAGCATTTT. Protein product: CASSDTGNNQPQHF.

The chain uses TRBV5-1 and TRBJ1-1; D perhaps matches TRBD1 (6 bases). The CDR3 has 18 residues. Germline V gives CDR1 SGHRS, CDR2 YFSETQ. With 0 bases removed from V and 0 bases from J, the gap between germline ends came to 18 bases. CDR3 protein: CASSLAVGSGVMNTEAFF. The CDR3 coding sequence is TGCGCCAGCAGCTTGGCCGTAGGGTCAGGGGTGATGAACACTGAAGCTTTCTTT.

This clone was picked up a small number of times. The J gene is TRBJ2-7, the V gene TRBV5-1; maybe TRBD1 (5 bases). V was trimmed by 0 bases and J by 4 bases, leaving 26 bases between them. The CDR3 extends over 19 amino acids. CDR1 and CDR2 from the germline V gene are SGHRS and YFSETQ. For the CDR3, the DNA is TGCGCCAGCAGCTTGGGGGGTCCCAGCAGGGTGCGCCAACTTTACGAGCAGTACTTC. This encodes CASSLGGPSRVRQLYEQYF.

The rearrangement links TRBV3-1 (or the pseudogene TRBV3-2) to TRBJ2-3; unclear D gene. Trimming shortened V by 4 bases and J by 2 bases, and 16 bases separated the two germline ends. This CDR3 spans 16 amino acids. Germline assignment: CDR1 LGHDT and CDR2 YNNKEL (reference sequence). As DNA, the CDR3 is TGTGCCAGCAGCCCACTGACGGCGGCCCTCACAGATACGCAGTATTTT. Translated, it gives CASSPLTAALTDTQYF.

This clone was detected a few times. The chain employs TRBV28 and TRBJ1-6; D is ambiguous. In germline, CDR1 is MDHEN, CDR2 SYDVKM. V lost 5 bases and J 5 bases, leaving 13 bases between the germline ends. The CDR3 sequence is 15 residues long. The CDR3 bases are TGTGCCAGCAGTCCTCCAAGAGGAGATAATTCACCCCTCCACTTT. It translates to CASSPPRGDNSPLHF. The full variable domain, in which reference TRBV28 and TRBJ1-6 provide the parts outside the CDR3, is DVKVTQSSRYLVKRTGEKVFLECVQDMDHENMFWYRQDPGLGLRLIYFSYDVKMKEKGDIPEGYSVSREKKERFSLILESASTNQTSMYLCASSPPRGDNSPLHFGNGTRLTVT.

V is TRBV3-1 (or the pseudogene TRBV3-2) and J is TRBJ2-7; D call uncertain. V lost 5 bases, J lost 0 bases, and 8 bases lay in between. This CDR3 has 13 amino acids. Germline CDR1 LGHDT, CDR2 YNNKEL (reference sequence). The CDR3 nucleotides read TGTGCCAGCAGCGTACGAGGCTCCTACGAGCAGTACTTC. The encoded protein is CASSVRGSYEQYF.

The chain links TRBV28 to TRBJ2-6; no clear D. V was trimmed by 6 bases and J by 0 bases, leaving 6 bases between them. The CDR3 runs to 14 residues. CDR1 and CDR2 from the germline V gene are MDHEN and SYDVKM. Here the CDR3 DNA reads TGTGCCAGCAGCACATACTCTGGGGCCAACGTCCTGACTTTC. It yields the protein CASSTYSGANVLTF.

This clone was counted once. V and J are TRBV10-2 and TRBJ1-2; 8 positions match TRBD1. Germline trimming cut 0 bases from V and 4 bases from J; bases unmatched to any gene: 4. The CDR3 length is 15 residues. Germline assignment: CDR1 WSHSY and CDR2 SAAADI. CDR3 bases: TGCGCCAGCAGTGAGTCTCAGGACAGGGCCTATGGCTACACCTTC. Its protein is CASSESQDRAYGYTF.

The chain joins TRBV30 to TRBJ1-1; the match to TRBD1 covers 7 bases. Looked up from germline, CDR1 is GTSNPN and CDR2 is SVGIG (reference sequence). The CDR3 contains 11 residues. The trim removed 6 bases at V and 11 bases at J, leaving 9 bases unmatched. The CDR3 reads CACATGLRAFF. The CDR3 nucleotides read TGTGCCTGCGCGACAGGGTTGCGCGCTTTCTTT.

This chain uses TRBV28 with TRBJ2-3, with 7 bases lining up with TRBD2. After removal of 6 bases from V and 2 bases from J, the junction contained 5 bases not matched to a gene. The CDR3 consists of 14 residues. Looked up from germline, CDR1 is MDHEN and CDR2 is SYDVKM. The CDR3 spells CASRRGTNTDTQYF. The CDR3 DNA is TGTGCCAGCAGGCGGGGGACCAACACAGATACGCAGTATTTT.

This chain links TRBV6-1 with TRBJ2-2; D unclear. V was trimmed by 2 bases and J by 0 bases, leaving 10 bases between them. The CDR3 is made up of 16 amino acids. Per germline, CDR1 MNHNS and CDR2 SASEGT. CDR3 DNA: TGTGCCAGCAGTGAATTACCATCGGCGAACACCGGGGAGCTGTTTTTT. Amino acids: CASSELPSANTGELFF.

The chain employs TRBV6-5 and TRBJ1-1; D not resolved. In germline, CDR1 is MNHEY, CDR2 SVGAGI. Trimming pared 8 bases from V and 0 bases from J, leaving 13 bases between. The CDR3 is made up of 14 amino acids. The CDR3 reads CASGRRKLNTEAFF. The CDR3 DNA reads TGTGCCAGCGGGAGGAGGAAACTGAACACTGAAGCTTTCTTT.

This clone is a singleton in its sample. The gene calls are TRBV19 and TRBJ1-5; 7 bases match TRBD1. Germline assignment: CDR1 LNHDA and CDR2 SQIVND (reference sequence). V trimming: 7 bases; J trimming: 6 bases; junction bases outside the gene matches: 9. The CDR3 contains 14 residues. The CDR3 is CASTEGARGQPQHF. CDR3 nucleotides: TGTGCCAGTACAGAGGGGGCGCGTGGTCAGCCCCAGCATTTT.

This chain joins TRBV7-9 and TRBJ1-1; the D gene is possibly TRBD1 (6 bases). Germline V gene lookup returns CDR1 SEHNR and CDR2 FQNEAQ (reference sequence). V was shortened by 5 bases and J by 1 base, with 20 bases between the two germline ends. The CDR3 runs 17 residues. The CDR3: CASSLGLGGKGNTEAFF. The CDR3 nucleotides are TGTGCCAGCAGCCTCGGGTTAGGGGGTAAAGGGAACACTGAAGCTTTCTTT.

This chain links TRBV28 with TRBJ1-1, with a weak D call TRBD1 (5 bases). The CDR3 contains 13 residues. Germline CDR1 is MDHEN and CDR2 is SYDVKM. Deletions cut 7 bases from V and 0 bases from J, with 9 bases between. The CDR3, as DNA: TGTGCCAGCACTTTGACAGTGAACACTGAAGCTTTCTTT. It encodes CASTLTVNTEAFF. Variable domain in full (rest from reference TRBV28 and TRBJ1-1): DVKVTQSSRYLVKRTGEKVFLECVQDMDHENMFWYRQDPGLGLRLIYFSYDVKMKEKGDIPEGYSVSREKKERFSLILESASTNQTSMYLCASTLTVNTEAFFGQGTRLTVV.

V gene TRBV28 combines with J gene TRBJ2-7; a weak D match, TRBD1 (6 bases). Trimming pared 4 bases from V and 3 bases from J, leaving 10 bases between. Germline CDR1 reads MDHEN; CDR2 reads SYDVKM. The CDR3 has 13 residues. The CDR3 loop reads CASSWGLNYEQYF. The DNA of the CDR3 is TGTGCCAGCAGTTGGGGGCTGAACTACGAGCAGTACTTC.

The CDR3 bases are TGTGCCAGCAGTGAAGCGGGGGGCGATTACAATGAGCAGTTCTTC. It yields the protein CASSEAGGDYNEQFF. The chain joins TRBV25-1 to TRBJ2-1; 8 bases line up with TRBD2. Germline CDR1 MGHDK, CDR2 SYGVNS. After removal of 2 bases from V and 4 bases from J, the junction contained 4 bases not matched to a gene. This CDR3 spans 15 amino acids.

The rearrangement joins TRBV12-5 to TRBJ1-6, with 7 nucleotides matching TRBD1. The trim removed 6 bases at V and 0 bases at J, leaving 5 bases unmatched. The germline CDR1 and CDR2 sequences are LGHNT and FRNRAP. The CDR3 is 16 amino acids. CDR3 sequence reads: CASGGNRGSYNSPLHF. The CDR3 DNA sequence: TGTGCTAGTGGGGGAAACAGGGGCTCCTATAATTCACCCCTCCACTTT.